The clone carrying this T cell receptor (beta chain) was picked up one time. The CDR3 consists of 14 residues. V was clipped by 5 bases and J by 4 bases; unmatched bases: 5. CDR1 is SNHLY, CDR2 FYNNEI, per germline. This sample stems from a study of blood T cell repertoires in COVID-19. About the study: Spain, Italy and the United States supplied samples that represented acute and convalescent COVID-19. Sample material is recorded as cDNA or gDNA derived from T cells, B-cell-depleted T cells, or PBMCs.

Authors' methods: Using reference gene primer amplification, nucleated cell counts were estimated. Measured with immunoSEQ multiplex PCR; TCRdb has only the in-frame clones, and not every one. The D gene and trimming were derived from the DNA, and the V and J assignments and clone size from that table. There are 150,000 to 200,000 clones in the sample; 80% to 90% occur only once, and more than 7.5% lies in the top ten. The chain has TRBV2 and TRBJ2-3; TRBD2 aligns across 8 bases. The sample comprised peripheral blood. This sequence originates from a man over 45 with active or convalescent COVID-19. CDR3 sequence reads: CASSPAGGADTQYF. The CDR3 region has the DNA TGTGCCAGCAGTCCCGCGGGGGGCGCAGATACGCAGTATTTT.